This T cell receptor beta chain is drawn from a study of chronic HIV infection and antiretroviral therapy. This clonotype is medium-sized by share. In germline, CDR1 is MDHEN, CDR2 SYDVKM. V lost 6 bases, J lost 2 bases, and 20 bases lay in between. This CDR3 has 16 amino acids. Each CDR3 protein is one row after TCRdb ran MiXCR on the 5' RACE reads. Among 39,000 or so distinct CDR3 sequences listed, 7% to 10% were seen once. This clonotype originated in an adult who had HIV and had not received antiretroviral therapy, or was an uninfected healthy control (not recorded which). This sequence joins TRBV28 and TRBJ2-7, with D unresolved. Sequencing was carried out using peripheral blood. CDR3 in amino acids: CASSQGSGFRAYEQYF. In DNA, the CDR3 is TGTGCCAGCAGCCAAGGGTCGGGTTTTAGGGCCTACGAGCAGTACTTC.